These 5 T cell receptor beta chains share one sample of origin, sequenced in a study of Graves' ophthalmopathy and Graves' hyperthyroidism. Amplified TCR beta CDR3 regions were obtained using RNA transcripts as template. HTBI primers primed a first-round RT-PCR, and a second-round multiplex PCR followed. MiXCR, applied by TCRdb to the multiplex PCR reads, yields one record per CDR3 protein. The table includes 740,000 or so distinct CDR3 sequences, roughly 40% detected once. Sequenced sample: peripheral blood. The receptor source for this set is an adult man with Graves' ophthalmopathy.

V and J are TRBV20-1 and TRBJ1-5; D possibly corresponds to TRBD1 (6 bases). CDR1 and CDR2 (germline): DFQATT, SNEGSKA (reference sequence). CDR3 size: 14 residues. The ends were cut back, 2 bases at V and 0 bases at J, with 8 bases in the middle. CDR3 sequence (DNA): TGCAGTGCTAGACAGGGGAATAGCAATCAGCCCCAGCATTTT. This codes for CSARQGNSNQPQHF.

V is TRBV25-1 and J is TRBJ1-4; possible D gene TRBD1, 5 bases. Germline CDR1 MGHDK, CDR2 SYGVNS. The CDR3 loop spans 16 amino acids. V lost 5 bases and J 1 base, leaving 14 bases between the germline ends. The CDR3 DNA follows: TGTGCCAGCAGTAGAACCGGGGCCGTAACTAATGAAAAACTGTTTTTT. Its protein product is CASSRTGAVTNEKLFF.

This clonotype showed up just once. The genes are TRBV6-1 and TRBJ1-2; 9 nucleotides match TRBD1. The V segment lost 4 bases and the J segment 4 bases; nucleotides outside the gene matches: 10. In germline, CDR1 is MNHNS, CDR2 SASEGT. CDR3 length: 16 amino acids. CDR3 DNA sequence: TGTGCCAGCAGTGGACGACAGGGGGTATCTTTCTATGGCTACACCTTC. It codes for CASSGRQGVSFYGYTF.

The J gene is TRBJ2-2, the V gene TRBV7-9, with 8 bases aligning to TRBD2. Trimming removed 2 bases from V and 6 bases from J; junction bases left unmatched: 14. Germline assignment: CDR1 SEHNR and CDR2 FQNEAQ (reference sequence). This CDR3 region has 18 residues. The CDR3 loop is CASSLKGSGTSKAGELFF. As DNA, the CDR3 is TGTGCCAGCAGCTTAAAGGGCAGCGGGACTAGTAAAGCCGGGGAGCTGTTTTTT.

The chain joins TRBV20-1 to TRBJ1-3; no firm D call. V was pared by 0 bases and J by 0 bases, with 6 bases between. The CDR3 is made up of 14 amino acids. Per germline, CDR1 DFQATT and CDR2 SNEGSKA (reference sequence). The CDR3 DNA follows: TGCAGTGCTAGAGATGCTTCCTCTGGAAACACCATATATTTT. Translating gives CSARDASSGNTIYF.